This TCR beta chain was observed in a study of cytotoxic CD8 clonotypes in ibrutinib-treated CLL. Study summary: The study included around twelve relapsed/refractory and 15 treatment-naive patients; 17 to 18 had IGHV unmutated disease. Response specimens were obtained following a median treatment duration of 12 months, with a range of 6 to 36. Study results and limitations: Measured clonality at baseline was greater than in age-matched healthy donors and tracked with circulating CD8+ T-cell counts. Sampling times, which were not matched between the groups, differed between sustained-remission patients and progressing patients.

About this clone itself: What it binds is unknown.

Clones were read by immunoSEQ multiplex PCR, and TCRdb kept only the in-frame ones, dropping some. The sample holds 130,000 or so clones, 70% to 80% seen once. This specimen consisted of PBMCs, obtained after 12 months of ibrutinib treatment. The receptor was isolated from a human donor with chronic lymphocytic leukemia.

The DNA for the CDR3 is TGTGCCAGCAGTTTAGGGACGGACTTTAATTCACCCCTCCACTTT. This gives the protein CASSLGTDFNSPLHF. The chain links TRBV28 to TRBJ1-6; possibly TRBD1 for D (5 bases). In germline, CDR1 is MDHEN, CDR2 SYDVKM. V gave up 2 bases and J gave up 6 bases, with 11 bases separating them. This CDR3 is 15 amino acids long.